This T cell receptor beta chain came from a study of blood T cell repertoires in COVID-19. The overall study: Whether acute or convalescent, the COVID-19 samples came from the United States, Italy and Spain. Sample material is recorded as cDNA or gDNA derived from T cells, B-cell-depleted T cells, or PBMCs.

This clone was counted between two and nine times. Assay used: immunoSEQ multiplex PCR; TCRdb lists only in-frame clones, some missing. The sample has over 300,000 clones, roughly 83% seen once. V shed 2 bases and J 6 bases; nucleotides not matched to a gene: 7. Germline CDR1 reads SGHNT; CDR2 reads YYREEE (reference sequence). CDR3 length: 14 amino acids. The chain employs TRBV5-4 and TRBJ1-2; 7 bases line up with TRBD1. Material: peripheral blood. This TCR derives from a woman between 45 and 60 years old with acute or convalescent COVID-19. The CDR3 DNA sequence: TGTGCCAGCAGCTTAAAGACAGGGTCGGATGGCTACACCTTC. This translates into CASSLKTGSDGYTF.